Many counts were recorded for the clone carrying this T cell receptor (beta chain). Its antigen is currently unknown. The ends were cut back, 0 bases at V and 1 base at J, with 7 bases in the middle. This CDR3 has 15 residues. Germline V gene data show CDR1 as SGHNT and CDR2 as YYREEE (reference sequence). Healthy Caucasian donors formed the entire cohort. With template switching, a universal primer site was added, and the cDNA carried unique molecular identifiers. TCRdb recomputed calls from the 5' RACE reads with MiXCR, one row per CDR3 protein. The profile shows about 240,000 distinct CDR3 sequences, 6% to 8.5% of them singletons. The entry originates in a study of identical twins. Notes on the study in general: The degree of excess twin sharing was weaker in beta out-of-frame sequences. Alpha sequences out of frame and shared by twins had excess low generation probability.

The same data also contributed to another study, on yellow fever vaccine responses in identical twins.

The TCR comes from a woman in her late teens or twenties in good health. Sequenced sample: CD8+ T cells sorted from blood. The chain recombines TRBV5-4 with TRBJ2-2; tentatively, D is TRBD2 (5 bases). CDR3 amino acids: CASSLEGRNTGELFF. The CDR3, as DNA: TGTGCCAGCAGCTTGGAAGGGAGGAACACCGGGGAGCTGTTTTTT.